This T cell receptor (beta chain) was documented in a study of blood T cell repertoires in COVID-19. Across the study: Samples representing acute and convalescent COVID-19 were sourced from the United States, Italy and Spain. From T cells, B-cell-depleted T cells, or PBMCs came the material, which was cDNA or gDNA.

V was clipped by 1 base and J by 4 bases; unmatched bases: 5. CDR1 and CDR2 from the germline V gene are SGHVS and FQNEAQ. The CDR3 spans 15 residues. Clones were sequenced by immunoSEQ multiplex PCR, and TCRdb holds only the in-frame ones, with some missing. The sample comprises about 42,000 clones, more than 75% of which are singletons, and around 17% rests with the top ten. The V and J genes are TRBV7-8 and TRBJ2-7, with 9 bases that match TRBD2. The TCR was taken from a man aged 70-80 years with active COVID-19. Sequencing was done on a sample of peripheral blood. The CDR3 DNA follows: TGTGCCAGCAGCTTAGAAAGACTAGCGGCATACGAGCAGTACTTC. It is translated as CASSLERLAAYEQYF.